These 23 T cell receptor beta chains originate from one sample sequenced in a study of cytomegalovirus exposure and HLA in healthy donors. This PCR relied on a set of 60 Vbeta primers and 13 Jbeta primers. The protocol was immunoSEQ multiplex PCR, while the TCRdb copy is restricted to in-frame clones and leaves out a portion. The profile covers some 77,000 clones, with 60% to 80% appearing a single time and roughly 25% taken by the ten largest. The sample consisted of PBMCs. These receptors were taken from a woman aged 45-59 years in good health and CMV-seropositive.

This clone showed up just once. The V and J genes are TRBV9 and TRBJ1-3, with D perhaps matching TRBD1 (5 bases). V was clipped by 0 bases and J by 4 bases, with 8 bases between them. The CDR3 has 14 residues. The germline gives CDR1 SGDLS, CDR2 YYNGEE. The CDR3 DNA is TGTGCCAGCAGCGTAGTAGGGGCAGGAAACACCATATATTTT. This sequence encodes CASSVVGAGNTIYF. The full variable domain, in which reference TRBV9 and TRBJ1-3 provide the parts outside the CDR3, is DSGVTQTPKHLITATGQRVTLRCSPRSGDLSVYWYQQSLDQGLQFLIQYYNGEERAKGNILERFSAQQFPDLHSELNLSSLELGDSALYFCASSVVGAGNTIYFGEGSWLTVV.

The chain joins TRBV28 to TRBJ1-5; weak D call: TRBD1 (6 bases). V lost 2 bases, J lost 1 base, and 9 bases lay in between. The CDR3 has 15 amino acids. CDR1 and CDR2 from the germline V gene are MDHEN and SYDVKM. CDR3 DNA sequence: TGTGCCAGCAGTTTAAGGGGGGGGAGCAATCAGCCCCAGCATTTT. It specifies CASSLRGGSNQPQHF.

This sequence joins TRBV7-9 and TRBJ1-1; D might be TRBD1 (6 bases). The V and J ends lost 0 bases and 1 base respectively, with 15 bases between them. The CDR3 has 17 amino acids. Germline loops: CDR1 SEHNR, CDR2 FQNEAQ (reference sequence). In DNA, the CDR3 is TGTGCCAGCAGCTTAGCGCGTTTAGGACAGACGAACACTGAAGCTTTCTTT. Translation gives CASSLARLGQTNTEAFF.

The V gene is TRBV5-1, the J gene TRBJ2-1, with 14 bases matching TRBD2. Germline lookup yields CDR1 SGHRS and CDR2 YFSETQ. The CDR3 is 15 amino acids. V shed 0 bases and J 8 bases; nucleotides not matched to a gene: 1. The CDR3 region is CASSLGGLAGDEQFF. The CDR3 coding sequence is TGCGCCAGCAGCTTGGGGGGACTAGCGGGGGATGAGCAGTTCTTC.

The CDR3 DNA reads as TGCGCCAGCAGCAAGGACAGTAGCAATCAGCCCCAGCATTTT. Translated: CASSKDSSNQPQHF. The rearrangement joins TRBV5-1 to TRBJ1-5; D is perhaps TRBD1 (6 bases). V shed 4 bases and J shed 0 bases, with 8 bases lying between them. The CDR3 runs 14 residues. The germline CDR1 and CDR2 sequences are SGHRS and YFSETQ.

The chain links TRBV30 to TRBJ1-3; D is ambiguous. CDR1 and CDR2 (germline): GTSNPN, SVGIG (reference sequence). The length of the CDR3 is 13 residues. V lost 4 bases, J lost 4 bases, and 11 bases lay in between. As DNA, the CDR3 is TGTGCCTGGAACAGTGATTTGGGAAACACCATATATTTT. Translating gives CAWNSDLGNTIYF.

CDR3 residues: CASSPGQREQYF. The DNA for the CDR3 is TGTGCCAGCAGCCCAGGACAACGCGAGCAGTACTTC. The chain uses TRBV7-9 and TRBJ2-7; TRBD1 might be the D (5 bases). Trimming removed 5 bases at V and 6 bases at J, with 11 bases between. From germline, CDR1 is SEHNR and CDR2 FQNEAQ (reference sequence). The CDR3 is 12 amino acids.

The chain uses TRBV19 and TRBJ1-1; 9 bases are a match to TRBD1. The germline gives CDR1 LNHDA, CDR2 SQIVND (reference sequence). CDR3 length equals 15 residues. J lost 0 bases, V lost 6 bases, and 5 bases had no gene match. The CDR3 spells CASSRTGVMNTEAFF. The DNA of the CDR3 is TGTGCCAGTAGCAGGACAGGGGTAATGAACACTGAAGCTTTCTTT.

The rearrangement joins TRBV9 to TRBJ1-2; a possible D gene is TRBD1 (5 bases). There are 16 residues in the CDR3. Germline V lookup: CDR1 SGDLS, CDR2 YYNGEE. V lost 4 bases and J 4 bases, leaving 20 bases between the germline ends. The CDR3 bases are TGTGCCAGCAGCACCGTTGTATTTGGGGGGGGCTATGGCTACACCTTC. Its translation: CASSTVVFGGGYGYTF.

This chain uses TRBV11-3 with TRBJ1-4; no reliable D call. The V gene's germline CDR1 is SGHNT and CDR2 YENEEA. This CDR3 is 16 amino acids long. Trimming stripped 3 bases from V and 2 bases from J, with 13 bases between. Here the CDR3 reads CASSFGIKATNEKLFF. DNA of the CDR3: TGTGCCAGCAGCTTCGGTATTAAAGCGACTAATGAAAAACTGTTTTTT.

This chain links TRBV6-1 with TRBJ2-3; perhaps TRBD2 as D (7 bases). The CDR3 is 16 residues long. Looked up from germline, CDR1 is MNHNS and CDR2 is SASEGT. The V and J ends lost 0 bases and 6 bases respectively, with 16 bases between them. In DNA, the CDR3 is TGTGCCAGCAGTGAAGCGCTTCCCCGGGGGGCCGATACGCAGTATTTT. This translates into CASSEALPRGADTQYF.

V and J are TRBV11-2 and TRBJ1-2; 8 bases align to TRBD1. Losses at the gene ends were 0 bases for V and 8 bases for J; bases not matched to a gene: 8. Germline loops: CDR1 SGHAT, CDR2 FQNNGV. This CDR3 contains 15 residues. CDR3 sequence: CASSLDWTGLVGYTF. The CDR3 nucleotides are TGTGCCAGCAGCTTAGATTGGACAGGGCTGGTAGGCTACACCTTC. The full variable domain, rest sourced from reference TRBV11-2 and TRBJ1-2, is EAGVAQSPRYKIIEKRQSVAFWCNPISGHATLYWYQQILGQGPKLLIQFQNNGVVDDSQLPKDRFSAERLKGVDSTLKIQPAKLEDSAVYLCASSLDWTGLVGYTFGSGTRLTVV.

Only a few counts were recorded for this clone. This chain joins TRBV10-1 and TRBJ1-1, with 10 nucleotides matching TRBD1. The junction had 7 bases not matched to a gene; V was cut back by 2 bases and J by 4 bases. Germline V gives CDR1 WNHNN, CDR2 SYGVQD (reference sequence). This CDR3 spans 16 amino acids. This chain's CDR3 is CASSEGDRGQGTEAFF. The CDR3 coding sequence is TGCGCCAGCAGTGAGGGAGACAGGGGGCAAGGCACTGAAGCTTTCTTT.

The chain combines TRBV6-1 with TRBJ1-5, with D possibly TRBD1 on 5 matching bases. The germline gives CDR1 MNHNS, CDR2 SASEGT. This CDR3 spans 13 amino acids. V was shortened by 6 bases and J by 7 bases, with 13 bases between the two germline ends. CDR3 residues: CASSTDRLQPQHF. In nucleotides, the CDR3 is TGTGCCAGCAGCACCGACAGACTCCAGCCCCAGCATTTT.

CDR3 protein: CATQPISGNTIYF. DNA of the CDR3: TGTGCCACACAACCGATCTCTGGAAACACCATATATTTT. This chain connects TRBV6-6 to TRBJ1-3; D is unresolved. The CDR3 totals 13 residues. With 10 bases removed from V and 0 bases from J, the gap between germline ends came to 10 bases. Germline CDR1 and CDR2: MNHNY and SVGAGI (reference sequence).

This clone occurred a few times. The chain combines TRBV6-6 with TRBJ1-2, with 11 bases aligning to TRBD1. There are 14 residues in the CDR3. From germline, CDR1 is MNHNY and CDR2 SVGAGI (reference sequence). The junction had 7 bases not matched to a gene; V was cut back by 6 bases and J by 7 bases. The CDR3 loop is CASRTGTGGSGYTF. The CDR3 DNA reads as TGTGCCAGCAGAACCGGGACAGGGGGATCTGGCTACACCTTC.

This chain connects TRBV19 to TRBJ1-6, with 8 positions matching TRBD1. The CDR3 is 15 amino acids. The V and J ends lost 6 bases and 3 bases, in that order; junction bases with no gene match: 4. In germline, CDR1 is LNHDA, CDR2 SQIVND (reference sequence). In DNA form, the CDR3 reads TGTGCCAGTAGATCCAGGGGGCTCTATAATTCACCCCTCCACTTT. Its protein product is CASRSRGLYNSPLHF.

V gene TRBV19 combines with J gene TRBJ2-5, with 7 positions matching TRBD2. This CDR3 has 14 amino acids. V lost 3 bases and J lost 1; bases outside the gene matches: 2. Germline V gene data show CDR1 as LNHDA and CDR2 as SQIVND (reference sequence). DNA of the CDR3: TGTGCCAGTAGTATGGGGGGGGTCCAAGAGACCCAGTACTTC. As protein: CASSMGGVQETQYF.

The J gene is TRBJ2-3, the V gene TRBV7-9; 8 bases are a match to TRBD2. The CDR3 length is 15 residues. The ends lost 8 bases at V and 1 base at J; junction bases unmatched: 8. CDR1 is SEHNR, CDR2 FQNEAQ, per germline (reference sequence). CDR3 in amino acids: CASGKRELGTDTQYF. CDR3 DNA sequence: TGTGCCAGCGGTAAGCGGGAGTTGGGCACAGATACGCAGTATTTT. Looking up the rest from reference TRBV7-9 and TRBJ2-3 gives the full variable domain: DTGVSQNPRHKITKRGQNVTFRCDPISEHNRLYWYRQTLGQGPEFLTYFQNEAQLEKSRLLSDRFSAERPKGSFSTLEIQRTEQGDSAMYLCASGKRELGTDTQYFGPGTRLTVL.

The chain has TRBV5-1 and TRBJ1-1; D not resolved. The V gene lost 4 bases and the J gene lost 3 bases, with 10 bases spanning the gap. The CDR3 runs 13 residues. Looked up from germline, CDR1 is SGHRS and CDR2 is YFSETQ. CDR3 region: CASSRTRDTEAFF. CDR3 in DNA: TGCGCCAGCAGCCGAACCCGGGACACTGAAGCTTTCTTT.

This clone appeared a few times. The chain uses TRBV6-5 and TRBJ1-1; 9 bases agree with TRBD1. Trimming removed 2 bases from V and 11 bases from J; junction bases left unmatched: 6. Germline CDR1 reads MNHEY; CDR2 reads SVGAGI. The CDR3 loop spans 13 amino acids. CDR3 sequence: CASSYGQGTGAFF. DNA of the CDR3: TGTGCCAGCAGTTACGGGCAGGGGACAGGGGCTTTCTTT.

The chain employs TRBV7-6 and TRBJ2-2; D is undetermined. Trimming stripped 5 bases from V and 0 bases from J, with 16 bases between. Germline V gives CDR1 SGHVS, CDR2 FNYEAQ. The CDR3 contains 17 residues. The CDR3 loop reads CASSVQQLYANTGELFF. CDR3 DNA sequence: TGTGCCAGCAGCGTCCAACAGCTCTACGCGAACACCGGGGAGCTGTTTTTT.

This sequence joins TRBV27 and TRBJ2-7; D might be TRBD1 (6 bases). The CDR3 contains 15 residues. Deletions cut 3 bases from V and 0 bases from J, with 12 bases between. Germline V CDR1 and CDR2: MNHEY, SMNVEV (reference sequence). In DNA form, the CDR3 reads TGTGCCAGCAGTTTGTCAGGGGTTACCTCCTACGAGCAGTACGTC. Translating gives CASSLSGVTSYEQYV.